Below are 22 T cell receptor beta chains sequenced from a single sample in a study of graft-versus-host responses after intestinal transplantation. Generated by immunoSEQ multiplex PCR, the TCRdb table keeps only in-frame clones and is missing some. The profile shows 29,000 or so clones, approximately 90% of them singletons. The source was PBMCs, collected about 420 days after intestinal transplantation. The receptors derive from a human patient who received an intestinal transplant, so some T cells may come from the graft donor.

The table lists this clone with a count of one. This chain links TRBV27 with TRBJ2-1; 11 nucleotides line up with TRBD2. CDR1 is MNHEY, CDR2 SMNVEV, per germline (reference sequence). After removal of 6 bases from V and 4 bases from J, the junction contained 2 bases not matched to a gene. This CDR3 comprises 14 residues. CDR3 loop: CASSLAGGYNEQFF. The CDR3 nucleotides are TGTGCCAGCAGCCTAGCGGGGGGATACAATGAGCAGTTCTTC.

CDR3 nucleotides: TGCGCCAGCAGCTTGTTGTCCCTCCAAGAGACCCAGTACTTC. Protein product: CASSLLSLQETQYF. This chain links TRBV5-1 with TRBJ2-5; D ambiguous. Looked up from germline, CDR1 is SGHRS and CDR2 is YFSETQ. There are 14 residues in the CDR3. Trimming removed 1 base at V and 1 base at J, with 8 bases between.

The rearrangement uses TRBV9 and TRBJ2-1; 11 positions agree with TRBD2. The germline gives CDR1 SGDLS, CDR2 YYNGEE. With 0 bases clipped from V and 4 bases from J, the junction kept 0 bases outside the gene matches. The CDR3 runs 15 residues. The CDR3 reads CASSVASGGYNEQFF. In DNA, the CDR3 is TGTGCCAGCAGCGTAGCTAGCGGGGGGTACAATGAGCAGTTCTTC. Supplemented by reference TRBV9 and TRBJ2-1, the full variable domain reads DSGVTQTPKHLITATGQRVTLRCSPRSGDLSVYWYQQSLDQGLQFLIQYYNGEERAKGNILERFSAQQFPDLHSELNLSSLELGDSALYFCASSVASGGYNEQFFGPGTRLTVL.

The chain has TRBV10-2 and TRBJ2-3; 7 nucleotides match TRBD2. The CDR3 is made up of 15 amino acids. V shed 3 bases, J shed 1 base, and the junction held 4 bases outside the gene matches. The germline V gene has CDR1 WSHSY and CDR2 SAAADI. In DNA form, the CDR3 reads TGCGCCAGCAGTGACTCGGGGGGAGGCACAGATACGCAGTATTTT. Translated, it gives CASSDSGGGTDTQYF.

J is TRBJ2-7 and V is TRBV29-1; TRBD1 aligns across 9 bases. CDR1 is SQVTM, CDR2 ANQGSEA, per germline. V shed 6 bases and J 2 bases; nucleotides not matched to a gene: 5. The CDR3 has 13 residues. The CDR3 here is CSVWTGDTYEQYF. CDR3 coding DNA: TGCAGCGTCTGGACAGGGGACACCTACGAGCAGTACTTC.

The J gene is TRBJ1-5, the V gene TRBV2; 7 nucleotides line up with TRBD1. The germline V gene encodes CDR1 SNHLY and CDR2 FYNNEI. This CDR3 has 14 residues. V was clipped by 6 bases and J by 3 bases; unmatched bases: 5. CDR3 sequence: CASRGDRDNQPQHF. DNA of the CDR3: TGTGCCAGCAGGGGTGACAGGGACAATCAGCCCCAGCATTTT.

This clone rates as medium-sized. The genes are TRBV4-3 and TRBJ1-4; 8 bases match TRBD1. V was pared by 0 bases and J by 7 bases, with 7 bases of the junction left unmatched. Per germline, CDR1 LGHNA and CDR2 YSLEER. The CDR3 runs 16 residues. In DNA, the CDR3 is TGCGCCAGCAGCCAAGATGCCCAGGGGGCGAGTGAAAAACTGTTTTTT. It yields the protein CASSQDAQGASEKLFF.

The chain has TRBV4-3 and TRBJ1-1, with D hard to call. V was clipped by 0 bases and J by 3 bases, with 8 bases between them. The CDR3 runs 14 residues. CDR1 LGHNA and CDR2 YSLEER come from the germline V gene. CDR3 sequence (DNA): TGCGCCAGCAGCCAAGATATAGGGTACACTGAAGCTTTCTTT. Amino acids: CASSQDIGYTEAFF.

The chain carries TRBV19 and TRBJ1-5; a possible D gene is TRBD1 (6 bases). Germline CDR1 is LNHDA and CDR2 is SQIVND (reference sequence). V was shortened by 3 bases and J by 1 base, with 7 bases between the two germline ends. The CDR3 is 14 amino acids. CDR3 amino acids: CASSIRGSNQPQHF. DNA for the CDR3: TGTGCCAGTAGTATCAGGGGCAGCAATCAGCCCCAGCATTTT.

The chain uses TRBV4-3 and TRBJ2-3; D gene ambiguous. Germline CDR1 reads LGHNA; CDR2 reads YSLEER. Between the trimmed V and J ends, which lost 1 base and 3 bases, there was a span of 8 bases. This CDR3 has 14 amino acids. Written as DNA, the CDR3 is TGCGCCAGCAGCCAAGGCTACAGTACAGATACGCAGTATTTT. Encoded protein: CASSQGYSTDTQYF.

J is TRBJ1-2 and V is TRBV4-1; D not certain. CDR3 length: 13 residues. Trimming shortened V by 1 base and J by 5 bases, and 8 bases separated the two germline ends. The germline V gene has CDR1 MGHRA and CDR2 YSYEKL. The CDR3 protein is CASSQATEYGYTF. For the CDR3, the DNA is TGCGCCAGCAGCCAAGCCACAGAGTATGGCTACACCTTC.

The chain has TRBV10-3 and TRBJ2-5, with D maybe TRBD2 (5 bases). CDR3 size: 14 residues. Trimming removed 5 bases from V and 1 base from J, with 11 bases in between. CDR1 and CDR2 (germline): ENHRY, SYGVKD. The CDR3 protein is CAISMAGLQETQYF. DNA of the CDR3: TGTGCCATCAGTATGGCGGGCCTCCAAGAGACCCAGTACTTC.

This clone turned up a few times. The chain links TRBV6-5 to TRBJ1-5, with unresolved D. The CDR3 spans 14 residues. V was shortened by 6 bases and J by 7 bases, with 16 bases between the two germline ends. Germline CDR1 and CDR2: MNHEY and SVGAGI. The CDR3 DNA sequence: TGTGCCAGCAGCCCCGTCGGCGGAACGCAGCCCCAGCATTTT. It specifies CASSPVGGTQPQHF.

V usage is TRBV6-5 and J usage is TRBJ1-1; TRBD1 matches at 8 bases. The V segment lost 2 bases and the J segment 3 bases; nucleotides outside the gene matches: 5. The CDR3 has 15 residues. Per germline, CDR1 MNHEY and CDR2 SVGAGI. CDR3 nucleotides: TGTGCCAGCAGTTACGGACAGGGCCAGGACACTGAAGCTTTCTTT. It encodes CASSYGQGQDTEAFF.

The V call is TRBV7-8, the J call TRBJ2-2; weak D call: TRBD1 (6 bases). Germline V gene lookup returns CDR1 SGHVS and CDR2 FQNEAQ. This CDR3 is built from 18 residues. V lost 3 bases, J lost 2 bases, and 19 bases lay in between. In nucleotides, the CDR3 is TGTGCCAGCAGCTTCACCCCGAGGACAGATTCTAACACCGGGGAGCTGTTTTTT. It encodes CASSFTPRTDSNTGELFF.

This chain joins TRBV5-1 and TRBJ2-7, with TRBD1 matching 10 bases. Germline lookup yields CDR1 SGHRS and CDR2 YFSETQ. After removal of 4 bases from V and 2 bases from J, the junction contained 3 bases not matched to a gene. CDR3 size: 14 residues. The DNA of the CDR3 is TGCGCCAGCAGCCCGACAGGGGGCCCCTACGAGCAGTACTTC. Translation: CASSPTGGPYEQYF.

This clone appeared once. V is TRBV11-2 and J is TRBJ2-3; D ambiguous. The V gene's germline CDR1 is SGHAT and CDR2 FQNNGV. The CDR3 covers 16 residues. Trimming removed 2 bases from V and 2 bases from J, with 14 bases in between. The CDR3: CASSLLGSFLTDTQYF. CDR3 in DNA: TGTGCCAGCAGCTTATTAGGGTCTTTTCTCACAGATACGCAGTATTTT.

The chain couples TRBV9 to TRBJ2-6, with 8 bases that match TRBD1. There are 18 residues in the CDR3. V trimming: 5 bases; J trimming: 2 bases; junction bases outside the gene matches: 12. In germline, CDR1 is SGDLS, CDR2 YYNGEE. The CDR3: CASSRDRIFNPGANVLTF. The CDR3 DNA reads as TGTGCCAGCAGTCGGGACAGGATATTCAATCCTGGGGCCAACGTCCTGACTTTC.

The chain combines TRBV9 with TRBJ2-1; the D gene is possibly TRBD2 (5 bases). Germline lookup yields CDR1 SGDLS and CDR2 YYNGEE. Trimming removed 0 bases from V and 10 bases from J, with 20 bases in between. The CDR3 is 16 residues long. CDR3 loop: CASSVVGSPSLGEQFF. CDR3 nucleotide sequence: TGTGCCAGCAGCGTAGTTGGGAGCCCCAGCCTGGGCGAGCAGTTCTTC.

The V gene is TRBV11-2, the J gene TRBJ2-1, with D maybe TRBD2 (6 bases). This CDR3 is built from 14 residues. Trimming stripped 5 bases from V and 6 bases from J, with 14 bases between. Germline CDR1 and CDR2: SGHAT and FQNNGV. The CDR3 DNA reads TGTGCCAGCAGCGATCATAGCGGAAGCAATGAGCAGTTCTTC. Translating gives CASSDHSGSNEQFF.

The chain links TRBV5-8 to TRBJ2-5, with TRBD2 as a possible D gene (6 bases). CDR3 length equals 16 residues. Trimming cost V 0 bases and J 4 bases, with 16 bases left between them. CDR1 is SGHTS and CDR2 is YDEGEE in the germline V gene. The CDR3: CASSLGEGGFGETQYF. The CDR3 DNA sequence: TGTGCCAGCAGCTTGGGTGAGGGAGGATTTGGAGAGACCCAGTACTTC.

V gene TRBV5-1 combines with J gene TRBJ2-3; D is undetermined. Trimming shortened V by 1 base and J by 4 bases, and 4 bases separated the two germline ends. Germline V gives CDR1 SGHRS, CDR2 YFSETQ. CDR3 size: 12 residues. The CDR3, as DNA: TGCGCCAGCAGCTTGTTTGCAGATACGCAGTATTTT. Translating gives CASSLFADTQYF.